The 20 T cell receptor beta chains in this list originate from one sample, sequenced in a study of CD8+ T cells in alopecia areata. Specified treatment: oral pan-JAK inhibitor, 5-10 mg twice daily. The authors extracted RNA and reverse transcribed it into cDNA as the sequencing template. The repertoire was sequenced with immunoSEQ multiplex PCR; TCRdb's copy has only in-frame clones and lacks some. The sample includes tens of thousands of clones, around nine tenths of them seen just once. The sequences come from CD8+ T cells sorted from blood, collected at week 24, from a patient treated with tofacitinib. These receptors came from a human donor with alopecia areata.

The chain joins TRBV4-1 to TRBJ2-7; D is unresolved. Trimming removed 1 base from V and 3 bases from J, with 7 bases in between. The CDR3 is 13 amino acids. From germline, CDR1 is MGHRA and CDR2 YSYEKL. As DNA, the CDR3 is TGCGCCAGCAGCCAAGCGGCAGGCTACGAGCAGTACTTC. Protein sequence: CASSQAAGYEQYF.

This chain connects TRBV27 to TRBJ2-7; D is undetermined. Germline V gene sequence: CDR1 MNHEY, CDR2 SMNVEV (reference sequence). This CDR3 has 15 residues. V gave up 0 bases and J gave up 0 bases, with 9 bases separating them. CDR3 region: CASSLSGLGSYEQYF. DNA of the CDR3: TGTGCCAGCAGTTTATCGGGTCTGGGCTCCTACGAGCAGTACTTC.

This clone was detected once. V is TRBV6-5 and J is TRBJ2-1, with D maybe TRBD2 (6 bases). Trimming cost V 6 bases and J 8 bases, with 17 bases left between them. The V gene's germline CDR1 is MNHEY and CDR2 SVGAGI. The CDR3 has 14 residues. The CDR3 reads CASSPGAVSDEQFF. The CDR3 DNA follows: TGTGCCAGCAGCCCGGGAGCGGTAAGCGATGAGCAGTTCTTC.

This chain joins TRBV30 and TRBJ2-5; D is unresolved. This CDR3 region has 11 residues. Trimming removed 0 bases from V and 1 base from J, with 0 bases in between. Germline-derived CDR1 and CDR2 are GTSNPN and SVGIG (reference sequence). CDR3 sequence: CAWSVQETQYF. Written as DNA, the CDR3 is TGTGCCTGGAGTGTCCAAGAGACCCAGTACTTC.

As concerns this clone: Other DNA sequences from this sample encode an identical CDR3 as well. The chain recombines TRBV5-1 with TRBJ2-1; weak D call: TRBD2 (5 bases). The CDR3 has 14 residues. In germline, CDR1 is SGHRS, CDR2 YFSETQ. Trimming pared 5 bases from V and 2 bases from J, leaving 11 bases between. In DNA, the CDR3 is TGCGCCAGCAGTTTAACGGGGACCTACAATGAGCAGTTCTTC. Translated: CASSLTGTYNEQFF.

Concerning this clone: The junction and the germline gene differ at one end; a read error may be behind it. J is TRBJ2-7 and V is TRBV27; D not resolved. The CDR3 covers 13 residues. CDR1 MNHEY and CDR2 SMNVEV come from the germline V gene (reference sequence). The CDR3 spells CASSLGLSSEQYF. CDR3 DNA: TGTGCCAGCAGTTTAGGGCTATCCTCCGAGCAGTACTTC.

The chain recombines TRBV15 with TRBJ2-5; 10 positions agree with TRBD2. The CDR3 contains 20 residues. Per germline, CDR1 LNHNV and CDR2 YYDKDF (reference sequence). J lost 2 bases, V lost 0 bases, and 15 bases had no gene match. The CDR3 DNA sequence: TGTGCCACCAGCAGAGATCGATATACTAGCGGGGATTTTCGGCAAGAGACCCAGTACTTC. It is translated as CATSRDRYTSGDFRQETQYF.

The genes are TRBV30 and TRBJ2-7, with 10 nucleotides matching TRBD2. With V trimmed by 3 bases and J by 2 bases, 7 bases remained unmatched. Germline CDR1 is GTSNPN and CDR2 is SVGIG (reference sequence). The CDR3 spans 15 residues. The CDR3 region has the DNA TGTGCCTGGAGGTCTAGCGGGGGCCCTACCTACGAGCAGTACTTC. Amino acid sequence: CAWRSSGGPTYEQYF.

This chain connects TRBV18 to TRBJ1-1, with 10 positions matching TRBD1. The CDR3 contains 15 residues. V dropped 5 bases and J dropped 3; count of bases not matched to a gene: 6. Germline V gene lookup returns CDR1 KGHSH and CDR2 LQKENI. CDR3 DNA sequence: TGTGCCAGCTCAGCGACAGGGGGCAGGGACACTGAAGCTTTCTTT. Translating it yields CASSATGGRDTEAFF.

The V and J genes are TRBV30 and TRBJ2-1; 8 bases match TRBD1. CDR3 length: 14 amino acids. Per germline, CDR1 GTSNPN and CDR2 SVGIG (reference sequence). J was trimmed by 8 bases and V by 5 bases; bases with no gene match: 11. As DNA, the CDR3 is TGTGCCTGGGCCCCGGGGACAGGATTCGATGAGCAGTTCTTC. It codes for CAWAPGTGFDEQFF.

Only one count was recorded for this clone. The chain couples TRBV27 to TRBJ2-3, with no clear D. The CDR3 runs to 16 residues. Between the trimmed V and J ends, which lost 3 bases and 0 bases, there was a span of 13 bases. Germline CDR1 and CDR2: MNHEY and SMNVEV (reference sequence). The CDR3 region has the DNA TGTGCCAGCAGTTTGAGCAGCTTCTCTAGCACAGATACGCAGTATTTT. This sequence encodes CASSLSSFSSTDTQYF.

This sequence joins TRBV11-2 and TRBJ2-3, with TRBD1 matching over 8 bases. Germline V gives CDR1 SGHAT, CDR2 FQNNGV. J gave up 0 bases and V 5 bases, and 7 bases lay outside the gene matches. CDR3 length: 16 residues. The chain's CDR3 is CASSQGQVRSTDTQYF. The CDR3 nucleotides are TGTGCCAGCAGCCAGGGACAGGTTCGGAGCACAGATACGCAGTATTTT.

The chain couples TRBV19 to TRBJ2-5, with 7 bases matching TRBD2. The CDR3 runs 12 residues. After removal of 8 bases from V and 1 base from J, the junction contained 1 base not matched to a gene. Germline V gives CDR1 LNHDA, CDR2 SQIVND (reference sequence). CDR3 amino acids: CASRLAQETQYF. DNA for the CDR3: TGTGCCAGTCGACTAGCCCAAGAGACCCAGTACTTC.

On this clone: A junction boundary mismatches the germline segment, possibly from a read error. This rearrangement joins TRBV7-6 to TRBJ1-2; D unresolved. The germline CDR1 and CDR2 sequences are SGHVS and FNYEAQ. This CDR3 is 16 amino acids long. The chain's CDR3 is CASSDTGWTSVGGHTF. CDR3 DNA: TGTGCCAGCAGTGACACCGGGTGGACCTCCGTGGGAGGCCACACTTTC.

The chain links TRBV5-4 to TRBJ2-7; D remains ambiguous. Germline V gives CDR1 SGHNT, CDR2 YYREEE (reference sequence). V shed 9 bases and J shed 3 bases, with 16 bases lying between them. CDR3 length: 13 amino acids. The CDR3 is CAIKQPIHYEQYF. CDR3 sequence (DNA): TGTGCCATCAAACAGCCAATCCACTACGAGCAGTACTTC.

The V and J genes are TRBV7-9 and TRBJ2-3; 13 positions agree with TRBD2. The CDR3 totals 16 residues. The J segment lost 4 bases and the V segment lost 8 bases, leaving 9 bases of the junction unmatched. The germline gives CDR1 SEHNR, CDR2 FQNEAQ (reference sequence). The CDR3 reads CASGRLAGGSADTQYF. In DNA form, the CDR3 reads TGTGCCAGCGGCAGACTAGCGGGGGGCAGCGCAGATACGCAGTATTTT.

The CDR3 spells CASSLQAEIYEQYF. The CDR3 DNA reads TGTGCCAGCAGTTTACAGGCAGAGATCTACGAGCAGTACTTC. This chain joins TRBV28 and TRBJ2-7; no definite D call. This CDR3 is 14 amino acids long. Trimming left V 2 bases short and J 3 bases short, with 11 bases between. Germline CDR1 reads MDHEN; CDR2 reads SYDVKM.

CDR3 sequence (DNA): TGCGCCAGCAGCCAAGATAACCTCCGGGACCTAGGCGGCTACACCTTC. Its protein product is CASSQDNLRDLGGYTF. V and J are TRBV4-1 and TRBJ1-2, with D maybe TRBD1 (5 bases). The V gene lost 0 bases and the J gene lost 8 bases, with 19 bases spanning the gap. CDR1 and CDR2 from the germline V gene are MGHRA and YSYEKL. This CDR3 has 16 amino acids.

The chain has TRBV10-3 and TRBJ1-2; D remains ambiguous. Germline loops: CDR1 ENHRY, CDR2 SYGVKD. This CDR3 comprises 14 residues. Between the trimmed V and J ends, which lost 5 bases and 4 bases, there was a span of 14 bases. CDR3 sequence reads: CAISIDPPPYGYTF. The CDR3 nucleotides are TGTGCCATCAGTATAGACCCACCACCCTATGGCTACACCTTC.

The V gene is TRBV4-3, the J gene TRBJ2-7; perhaps TRBD1 as D (6 bases). CDR3 size: 14 residues. Germline loops: CDR1 LGHNA, CDR2 YSLEER. V lost 9 bases, J lost 1 base, and 16 bases lay in between. CDR3 sequence: CASSQGQGSYEQYF. In DNA, the CDR3 is TGCGCCAGTTCCCAGGGGCAGGGGTCCTACGAGCAGTACTTC.